The next 5 T cell receptor beta chains were all read from a single sample in a study of CD8+ T cells in alopecia areata. RNA was extracted and reverse transcribed into cDNA as the sequencing template. Sequencing used immunoSEQ multiplex PCR; TCRdb keeps in-frame clones, though not all of them. This table holds over 150,000 clones, more than 55% found once. Sequencing was carried out using CD8+ T cells sorted from blood. The receptors were sampled from a human donor in good health.

The chain employs TRBV11-2 and TRBJ1-3; D is uncertain. The germline V and J ends were trimmed by 1 base and 4 bases, with 11 bases remaining between them. This CDR3 is built from 15 residues. Germline V gene data show CDR1 as SGHAT and CDR2 as FQNNGV. CDR3 sequence reads: CASSLGGRTGNTIYF. Here the CDR3 DNA reads TGTGCCAGCAGCTTAGGTGGCAGGACCGGAAACACCATATATTTT.

In this sample, this clone turned up once. V and J are TRBV4-2 and TRBJ2-3, with D possibly TRBD1 on 6 matching bases. The CDR3 totals 17 residues. The germline gives CDR1 LGHNA, CDR2 YNFKEQ. Trimming cost V 0 bases and J 5 bases, with 18 bases left between them. The chain's CDR3 is CASSQDREGGRGDTQYF. In DNA form, the CDR3 reads TGTGCCAGCAGCCAAGATCGAGAAGGGGGTCGGGGAGATACGCAGTATTTT.

This clone has just a few counts. The CDR3 sequence is CASSQLLPEAYSYNEQFF. In DNA, the CDR3 is TGTGCCAGCAGCCAATTACTCCCTGAAGCGTACTCCTACAATGAGCAGTTCTTC. V usage is TRBV11-2 and J usage is TRBJ2-1; no definite D call. Trimming stripped 5 bases from V and 0 bases from J, with 20 bases between. Germline V gene sequence: CDR1 SGHAT, CDR2 FQNNGV. There are 18 residues in the CDR3.

Remarks on this clone: This CDR3 is also generated by other DNA sequences in the sample. V usage is TRBV5-6 and J usage is TRBJ1-1, with 9 bases lining up with TRBD1. The V segment lost 3 bases and the J segment 5 bases; nucleotides outside the gene matches: 5. CDR1 and CDR2 (germline): SGHDT, YYEEEE. The CDR3 has 14 amino acids. The CDR3 DNA reads TGTGCCAGCAGCTGGGGACAGGGTGGGACTGAAGCTTTCTTT. It specifies CASSWGQGGTEAFF.

This clone was recorded a few times. The chain combines TRBV7-9 with TRBJ2-7, with D possibly being TRBD1 (5 bases). The V gene lost 2 bases and the J gene lost 4 bases, with 15 bases spanning the gap. Germline V CDR1 and CDR2: SEHNR, FQNEAQ (reference sequence). The CDR3 contains 15 residues. The CDR3 here is CASSLSQGRVYEQYF. Here the CDR3 DNA reads TGTGCCAGCAGCTTATCGCAGGGCCGGGTATACGAGCAGTACTTC.